This is a list of T cell receptor beta chains from one sample in a study of T cell responses to AZD1222 COVID-19 vaccine. Only in-frame clones appear in the TCRdb table, and some are missing; sequencing was by immunoSEQ multiplex PCR. The sample lists roughly 150,000 clones, about nine tenths seen once, with approximately 2% in the top ten. The material was peripheral blood, obtained 28 days after the second AZD1222 dose. The receptors were sampled from an adult who received the AZD1222 COVID-19 vaccine. Each CDR3 is given with its conserved first and last residue. The order of the fields is V gene, J gene, D gene, clone size, CDR3 protein, CDR3 DNA. D genes are given only for firm matches. Clone size, where shown, is once, few, many, or a class for clones that have expanded.

TRBV6-5	TRBJ1-2	NA	NA	CASRAGFGVSGYTF	TGTGCCAGCAGGGCTGGCTTCGGAGTTAGTGGCTACACCTTC
TRBV30	TRBJ2-1	NA	NA	CACTDLSSYNEQFF	TGTGCCTGTACGGACTTGAGCTCCTACAATGAGCAGTTCTTC
TRBV10-2	TRBJ1-1	NA	NA	CASSAWDPFLKAFF	TGCGCCAGCAGTGCCTGGGACCCTTTTTTGAAAGCTTTCTTT
TRBV18	TRBJ2-3	NA	NA	CASSTSAVDTQYF	TGTGCCAGCTCCACCTCGGCTGTAGATACGCAGTATTTT
TRBV7-9	TRBJ2-7	TRBD1	NA	CASSDADRGYEQYF	TGTGCCAGCAGCGACGCGGACAGGGGCTACGAGCAGTACTTC
TRBV9	TRBJ2-1	NA	NA	CASSVGDPAVNNEQFF	TGTGCCAGCAGCGTAGGGGACCCCGCAGTTAACAATGAGCAGTTCTTC
TRBV7-9	TRBJ2-7	NA	NA	CASSLRSYEQYF	TGTGCCAGCAGCTTGCGAAGCTACGAGCAGTACTTC
TRBV29-1	TRBJ1-1	NA	NA	CSARQEAYTEAFF	TGCAGCGCCCGACAGGAGGCCTACACTGAAGCTTTCTTT
TRBV6-6	TRBJ1-1	TRBD1	NA	CASSQGTVGAEAFF	TGTGCCAGCAGCCAGGGGACAGTAGGAGCTGAAGCTTTCTTT
TRBV3-1/TRBV3-2	TRBJ2-7	TRBD2	NA	CASSQGTSGRVYEQYF	TGTGCCAGCAGCCAAGGAACTAGCGGGAGGGTCTACGAGCAGTACTTC
TRBV4-2	TRBJ2-7	NA	NA	CASSQENYRVQSYEQYF	TGTGCCAGCAGCCAAGAAAATTACCGAGTGCAATCCTACGAGCAGTACTTC
TRBV6-1	TRBJ2-3	NA	NA	CASSERTSTDTQYF	TGTGCCAGCAGTGAACGGACTAGCACAGATACGCAGTATTTT
TRBV5-1	TRBJ1-5	NA	few	CASSNSSVGQPQHF	TGCGCCAGCAGCAACTCAAGCGTCGGGCAGCCCCAGCATTTT
TRBV9	TRBJ1-1	NA	once	CASSVGHKNTEAFF	TGTGCCAGCAGCGTGGGACATAAGAACACTGAAGCTTTCTTT
TRBV5-4	TRBJ1-1	NA	NA	CASSLSGEGTVTEAFF	TGTGCCAGCAGCTTGTCGGGAGAGGGGACGGTCACTGAAGCTTTCTTT
TRBV6-5	TRBJ1-4	NA	NA	CASSYSGSRGGEKLFF	TGTGCCAGCAGTTACTCGGGATCCCGAGGGGGTGAAAAACTGTTTTTT
TRBV14	TRBJ1-3	NA	NA	CASSQWISGNTIYF	TGTGCCAGCAGCCAGTGGATCTCTGGAAACACCATATATTTT
TRBV6-5	TRBJ1-2	TRBD1	NA	CASSYGDRAYGYTF	TGTGCCAGCAGTTACGGGGACAGGGCCTATGGCTACACCTTC
TRBV2	TRBJ1-2	TRBD1	NA	CASKPGQGKIYGYTF	TGTGCCAGCAAACCGGGACAGGGCAAAATTTATGGCTACACCTTC
TRBV6-5	TRBJ1-5	NA	NA	CASSFHRGLNQPQHF	TGTGCCAGCAGTTTCCACCGGGGCTTAAATCAGCCCCAGCATTTT
TRBV11-3	TRBJ2-7	NA	NA	CASSLDRPGEDIYEQYF	TGTGCCAGCAGCTTAGATAGACCAGGGGAGGATATCTACGAGCAGTACTTC
TRBV25-1	TRBJ2-3	NA	NA	CASSHIRGSTDTQYF	TGTGCCAGCAGTCATATCAGGGGAAGCACAGATACGCAGTATTTT
TRBV3-1/TRBV3-2	TRBJ2-5	NA	few	CASSQGRDFQKTQYF	TGTGCCAGCAGCCAAGGTCGGGACTTCCAGAAGACCCAGTACTTC
TRBV7-2	TRBJ1-2	NA	once	CASSTTGTYSGYTF	TGTGCCAGCAGCACTACCGGGACCTACTCGGGCTACACCTTC
TRBV7-7	TRBJ2-1	NA	NA	CASSTKGGLAEVPYYNEQFF	TGTGCTAGCAGCACCAAAGGGGGGCTAGCGGAGGTCCCATACTACAATGAGCAGTTCTTC
TRBV5-6	TRBJ1-3	NA	NA	CASSLNSLASGNTIYF	TGTGCCAGCAGCTTGAATTCTTTAGCCTCTGGAAACACCATATATTTT
TRBV5-6	TRBJ1-4	NA	NA	CASSLGDTGTNEKLFF	TGTGCCAGCAGCTTGGGGGATACAGGGACTAATGAAAAACTGTTTTTT
TRBV11-3	TRBJ1-1	TRBD1	NA	CASSLTGKSTEAFF	TGTGCCAGCAGCTTGACAGGGAAATCCACTGAAGCTTTCTTT
TRBV7-3	TRBJ2-3	TRBD2	NA	CASSLVAGVPDTQYF	TGTGCCAGCAGCTTGGTAGCGGGGGTGCCAGATACGCAGTATTTT
TRBV3-1/TRBV3-2	TRBJ2-6	TRBD2	NA	CASSQGTGGRLSGANVLTF	TGTGCCAGCAGCCAAGGAACGGGAGGGAGGCTCTCTGGGGCCAACGTCCTGACTTTC
TRBV30	TRBJ1-3	NA	NA	CAWSKPAGGNTIYF	TGTGCCTGGAGTAAGCCGGCGGGGGGAAACACCATATATTTT
TRBV12-3/TRBV12-4	TRBJ1-5	NA	NA	CASSRDNNQPQHF	TGTGCCAGCAGCCGGGACAATAATCAGCCCCAGCATTTT
TRBV19	TRBJ2-7	TRBD2	NA	CASNSGRLENEQYF	TGTGCCAGTAATAGCGGGAGATTAGAAAACGAGCAGTACTTC
TRBV3-1/TRBV3-2	TRBJ2-7	NA	NA	CASSQDLGDIGYEQYF	TGTGCCAGCAGCCAAGATCTCGGGGACATCGGCTACGAGCAGTACTTC
TRBV28	TRBJ1-2	NA	NA	CASSYGLVDYGYTF	TGTGCCAGCAGCTATGGGCTCGTCGACTATGGCTACACCTTC
TRBV3-1/TRBV3-2	TRBJ1-2	NA	NA	CASSQTNYGYTF	TGTGCCAGCAGCCAAACAAACTATGGCTACACCTTC
TRBV6-5	TRBJ1-3	NA	NA	CASSSGSGNTIYF	TGTGCCAGCAGTTCCGGATCTGGAAACACCATATATTTT
TRBV6-6	TRBJ1-3	NA	NA	CASSYPVSGNTIYF	TGTGCCAGCAGTTACCCCGTCTCTGGAAACACCATATATTTT
TRBV2	TRBJ1-2	NA	NA	CAGAGTGSYGYTF	TGTGCCGGCGCGGGTACAGGGAGCTATGGCTACACCTTC
TRBV7-2	TRBJ2-2	NA	NA	CASSLGTLGNTGELFF	TGTGCCAGCAGCTTGGGCACTCTGGGTAACACCGGGGAGCTGTTTTTT
TRBV6-5	TRBJ2-7	TRBD2	NA	CASRRTSGAYEQYF	TGTGCCAGCCGTCGGACTAGCGGGGCCTACGAGCAGTACTTC
TRBV30	TRBJ1-1	NA	NA	CAWRQFNTEAFF	TGTGCCTGGAGACAGTTTAACACTGAAGCTTTCTTT
TRBV30	TRBJ1-1	NA	NA	CAWSVGPGVTNTEAFF	TGTGCCTGGAGTGTAGGGCCCGGGGTGACGAACACTGAAGCTTTCTTT
TRBV7-9	TRBJ1-1	NA	NA	CASSRMNTEAFF	TGTGCCAGCAGTCGGATGAACACTGAAGCTTTCTTT
TRBV9	TRBJ1-5	NA	NA	CASSPPGLGQPQHF	TGTGCCAGCAGCCCCCCGGGCCTTGGACAGCCCCAGCATTTT
TRBV10-2	TRBJ1-6	NA	NA	CASSARGESPLHF	TGCGCCAGCAGTGCCAGGGGAGAGTCACCCCTCCACTTT
TRBV18	TRBJ2-5	NA	NA	CASASGQETQYF	TGTGCCAGCGCGAGCGGACAAGAGACCCAGTACTTC
TRBV3-1/TRBV3-2	TRBJ1-2	TRBD1	NA	CASSSGQGAIGYTF	TGTGCCAGCAGCAGTGGACAGGGGGCTATTGGCTACACCTTC
TRBV27	TRBJ2-5	TRBD1	NA	CASSSIGTGRSGTQYF	TGTGCCAGCAGTTCAATCGGGACAGGGAGGTCAGGGACCCAGTACTTC
TRBV27	TRBJ1-3	NA	NA	CASSLDFTVGNTIYF	TGTGCCAGCAGTTTAGATTTTACTGTGGGAAACACCATATATTTT
TRBV5-6	TRBJ1-5	NA	NA	CASSLYRGQPQHF	TGTGCCAGCAGCTTGTACCGGGGCCAGCCCCAGCATTTT
TRBV25-1	TRBJ2-7	NA	NA	CASSRGPIETYEQYF	TGTGCCAGCAGCCGGGGACCCATAGAGACCTACGAGCAGTACTTC
TRBV7-6	TRBJ1-6	NA	NA	CASSLGRSLAGSPLHF	TGTGCCAGCAGCTTAGGGAGGTCCCTGGCAGGTTCACCCCTCCACTTT
TRBV10-3	TRBJ2-3	TRBD2	NA	CAISEMGLIGADTQYF	TGTGCCATCAGTGAAATGGGACTAATTGGGGCAGATACGCAGTATTTT